This T cell receptor beta chain was recovered during a study of T cell responses to AZD1222 COVID-19 vaccine. TCRdb's table, derived via immunoSEQ multiplex PCR, lists solely in-frame clones and lacks some. The data contain more than 150,000 clones, around 90% of them seen just once; the ten biggest clones take up roughly 0.5%. Whole-study results and caveats: Mostly white British, mostly female donors; authors suggested clonal diversity may be underestimated. Per reports, nearly half of all spike-specific TCRs target regions that are unmutated in variants. With dominance at 160-218 and 743-854, vaccine-associated CD4 TCRs spanned spike.

As concerns this clone: Its specificity is not known.

Germline loops: CDR1 MNHEY, CDR2 SVGAGI. Trimming removed 1 base from V and 5 bases from J, with 13 bases in between. There are 15 residues in the CDR3. The material sequenced was peripheral blood, taken on day 0 of AZD1222 vaccination. The chain recombines TRBV6-5 with TRBJ2-3; D is ambiguous. The origin of this receptor is an adult in good health. CDR3 loop: CASSYLVERLDTQYF. The CDR3 DNA reads TGTGCCAGCAGTTACTTGGTCGAAAGATTAGATACGCAGTATTTT.